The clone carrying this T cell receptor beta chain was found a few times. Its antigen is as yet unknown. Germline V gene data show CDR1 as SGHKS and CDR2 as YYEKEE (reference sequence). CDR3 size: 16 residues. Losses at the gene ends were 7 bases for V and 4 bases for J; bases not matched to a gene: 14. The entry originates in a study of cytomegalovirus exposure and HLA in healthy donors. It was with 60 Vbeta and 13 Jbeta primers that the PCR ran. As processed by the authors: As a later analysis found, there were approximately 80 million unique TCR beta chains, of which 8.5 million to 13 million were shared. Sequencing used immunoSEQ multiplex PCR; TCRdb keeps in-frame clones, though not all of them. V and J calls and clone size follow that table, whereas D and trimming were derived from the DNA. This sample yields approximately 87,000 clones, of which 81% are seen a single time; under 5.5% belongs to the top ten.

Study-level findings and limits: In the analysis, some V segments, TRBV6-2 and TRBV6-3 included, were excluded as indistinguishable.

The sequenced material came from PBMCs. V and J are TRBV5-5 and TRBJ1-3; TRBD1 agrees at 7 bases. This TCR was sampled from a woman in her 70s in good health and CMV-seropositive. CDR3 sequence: CASFLREGGKGNTIYF. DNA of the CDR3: TGTGCCAGCTTTCTGAGGGAAGGGGGCAAAGGAAACACCATATATTTT.